The rows below give T cell receptor beta chains drawn from one sample of a study of spatial heterogeneity in lung cancer. A single record per CDR3 protein comes from TCRdb applying MiXCR to the 5' RACE reads. Among under 150,000 distinct CDR3 sequences listed, about 10% were seen once. The sequences come from PBMCs, collected at follow-up. These receptors were obtained from a female donor with early-stage non-small cell lung cancer. CDR3s include the opening cysteine and the closing phenylalanine or tryptophan. D genes are given only for firm matches. Expanded clones are given a class, and other clones once, few, many or no size at all.

TRBV18	TRBJ1-2	few	NA	TGTGCCAGCTCGCTTACAGGGCCGGGAGGCTACACCTTC	CASSLTGPGGYTF
TRBV7-2	TRBJ2-2	few	NA	TGTGCCAGCAGCATCAGTCTGACCTCCGGGGAGCTGTTTTTT	CASSISLTSGELFF
TRBV7-3	TRBJ1-1	NA	NA	TGTGCCAGCAGCCCCCGTCGGGGCGCTGAAGCTTTCTTT	CASSPRRGAEAFF
TRBV12-3/TRBV12-4	TRBJ2-2	NA	TRBD2	TGTGCCAGCACCCTAGCGGGAGTCGTGAGCGGGGAGCTGTTTTTT	CASTLAGVVSGELFF
TRBV18	TRBJ2-7	few	NA	TGTGCCAGCTCGCCACCCAGTGCAGCTTACTACGAGCAGTACTTC	CASSPPSAAYYEQYF
TRBV18	TRBJ1-2	few	NA	TGTGCCAGCTCACCACTTGACAGAGGGTCGGAGGGCTACACCTTC	CASSPLDRGSEGYTF
TRBV6-5	TRBJ1-5	few	TRBD1	TGTGCCAGCAGGTCAACCTCAGGGGGATATCAGCCCCAGCATTTT	CASRSTSGGYQPQHF
TRBV6-5	TRBJ2-1	few	TRBD1	TGTGCCAGCAGTTTCGGGTTAAACAGGGGGTCAAACAATGAGCAGTTCTTC	CASSFGLNRGSNNEQFF
TRBV28	TRBJ2-4	many	TRBD1	TGTGCCAGCAGGCATAACAGGGGGGACCTAGCCAAAAACATTCAGTACTTC	CASRHNRGDLAKNIQYF
TRBV3-1	TRBJ2-5	NA	NA	TGTGCCAGCAGCCAAGATCCAGCTCCGGAGACCCAGTACTTC	CASSQDPAPETQYF
TRBV29-1	TRBJ2-7	many	TRBD2	TGCAGCGTTGGGTCTAGCGGGAATACCAGGCAGTACTTC	CSVGSSGNTRQYF
TRBV6-4	TRBJ2-5	few	TRBD2	TGTGCCAGCATGGGTAGCGGGAGGAACATCAAGACCCAGTACTTC	CASMGSGRNIKTQYF
TRBV24-1	TRBJ2-1	many	NA	TGTGCCACCAGTGATTTGGATGAGCAGTTCTTC	CATSDLDEQFF
TRBV6-5	TRBJ2-7	few	TRBD2	TGTGCCAGCAGTCAGGGAGGGCGCTCCTACGAGCAGTACTTC	CASSQGGRSYEQYF
TRBV6-5	TRBJ2-2	NA	TRBD1	TGTGCCAGCAATCGGGACAGGGGAACCGGGGAGCTGTTTTTT	CASNRDRGTGELFF
TRBV27	TRBJ2-3	few	TRBD2	TGTGCCAGCAGTCCTAGAACTAGCGGGGCCACAGATACGCAGTATTTT	CASSPRTSGATDTQYF
TRBV28	TRBJ2-2	few	TRBD2	TGTGCCAGCAACAGATGGACTAGCGGGAGTCCTAACACCGGGGAGCTGTTTTTT	CASNRWTSGSPNTGELFF
TRBV20-1	TRBJ2-4	many	NA	TGCAGTGCCCCTCAGGGATACGAAAACATTCAGTACTTC	CSAPQGYENIQYF
TRBV5-1	TRBJ2-3	NA	NA	TGCGCCAGCAGCGTAGAGGGTGATACGCAGTATTTT	CASSVEGDTQYF
TRBV29-1	TRBJ2-1	many	NA	TGCAGCGTCACGGATCAGGGAGGCTCCTACAATGAGCAGTTCTTC	CSVTDQGGSYNEQFF
TRBV7-9	TRBJ2-3	NA	NA	TGTGCCAGCCGATCACTCCTGGGGACAGATACGCAGTATTTT	CASRSLLGTDTQYF
TRBV5-1	TRBJ2-7	few	TRBD1	TGCGCCAGCAGCACCTACAGGGGGCCCGCCTACGAGCAGTACTTC	CASSTYRGPAYEQYF
TRBV12-3/TRBV12-4	TRBJ1-1	NA	TRBD1	TGTGCCAGCAGTCGGGACAGGGAACAAGCTTTCTTT	CASSRDREQAFF
TRBV24-1	TRBJ1-2	NA	NA	TGTGCCACCAGTGATCCCGCCAGTACAGGCTATGGCTACACCTTC	CATSDPASTGYGYTF
TRBV29-1	TRBJ1-1	many	TRBD1	TGCAGCGTCAATGACAGGGTGGGAGTCACTGAAGCTTTCTTT	CSVNDRVGVTEAFF
TRBV5-1	TRBJ2-7	NA	NA	TGCGCCAGCAGCTTGGTTGGAGGTGCCTACGAGCAGTACTTC	CASSLVGGAYEQYF
TRBV16	TRBJ1-4	few	NA	TGTGCCAGCAGTCTACGGAGAGAAAAACTGTTTTTT	CASSLRREKLFF
TRBV19	TRBJ2-6	many	NA	TGTGCCAGTAGTCTAGGGGGAGAGGCCTCTGGGGCCAACGTCCTGACTTTC	CASSLGGEASGANVLTF
TRBV10-2	TRBJ2-1	many	NA	TGCGCCAGCACCCGGACGGTCTTCAATGAGCAGTTCTTC	CASTRTVFNEQFF
TRBV5-6	TRBJ2-3	few	TRBD2	TGTGCCAGCAGCTCTAGCGGGAGGGCCGGCGGAGATACGCAGTATTTT	CASSSSGRAGGDTQYF
TRBV24-1	TRBJ1-5	NA	NA	TGTGCCACCAGTGACGGGGGAAGGAATCAGCCCCAGCATTTT	CATSDGGRNQPQHF
TRBV5-1	TRBJ2-1	NA	NA	TGCGCCAGCAGCATGCCGGGACTTTTCAATGAGCAGTTCTTC	CASSMPGLFNEQFF
TRBV11-1	TRBJ2-1	many	NA	TGTGCCAGCAGCTTAGTTGGTCTAGTATTGAAGAATGAGCAGTTCTTC	CASSLVGLVLKNEQFF
TRBV4-2	TRBJ2-6	many	NA	TGTGCCAGCACCTGGTCTGGGGCCAACGTCCTGACTTTC	CASTWSGANVLTF
TRBV29-1	TRBJ2-5	NA	NA	TGCAGCGTTGATAGAGGAACGTACCAAGAGACCCAGTACTTC	CSVDRGTYQETQYF
TRBV29-1	TRBJ2-7	many	NA	TGCAGCGTCGGGACCGTCTACGAGCAGTACTTC	CSVGTVYEQYF
TRBV3-1	TRBJ2-3	many	NA	TGTGCCAGCAGCTCGGGAGAACGAGTCCCAGATACGCAGTATTTT	CASSSGERVPDTQYF
TRBV27	TRBJ1-1	once	TRBD1	TGTGCCGGCAGTTCCTACAGGGGGATGAACACTGAAGCTTTCTTT	CAGSSYRGMNTEAFF
TRBV7-9	TRBJ2-7	many	NA	TGTGCCAGCAGCTTAAATACGGGACGAGTGAACGAGCAGTACTTC	CASSLNTGRVNEQYF
TRBV12-3/TRBV12-4	TRBJ2-5	NA	NA	TGTGCCAGCAGTTTTTTCGGTCAAGAGACCCAGTACTTC	CASSFFGQETQYF
TRBV20-1	TRBJ2-7	few	NA	TGCAGTGCTAGAGTAGCCTATCCTAGCCACGAGCAGTACTTC	CSARVAYPSHEQYF
TRBV12-3/TRBV12-4	TRBJ1-5	many	NA	TGTGCCAGCAGTGAGGTGAATGGCAATCAGCCCCAGCATTTT	CASSEVNGNQPQHF
TRBV5-5	TRBJ2-7	NA	NA	TGTGCCAGCAGCCTGTCCCGAGGGGAGCAGTGCTTC	CASSLSRGEQCF
TRBV19	TRBJ2-2	NA	NA	TGTGCCAGTAGTATCGACACCCGGAACACCGGGGAGCTGTTTTTT	CASSIDTRNTGELFF
TRBV27	TRBJ1-4	NA	TRBD1	TGTGCCAGCAGTAAAAACCGACAGGGGCAACTGTTTTTT	CASSKNRQGQLFF
TRBV7-2	TRBJ2-1	NA	NA	TGTGCCAGCACCTCTCACCTCCGCCTACTGACCGCCGCCGATGAGCAGTTCTTC	CASTSHLRLLTAADEQFF